The 16 T cell receptor beta chains below were found in one sample sequenced in a study of control samples from healthy donors and cancer patients (dated by TCRdb to about 2020). To prepare the library, the immunoSEQ multiplex PCR assay was applied. TCRdb mirrors the immuneACCESS table, restricted to in-frame sequences. Some clones are absent from its copies; in checked studies, under half trace to an unresolved V gene, and the reason for the others is unknown. The sample table contains about 150,000 clones; only one count was recorded for about 94% of them. In total, the top ten clones hold 8.5% of the sample. The sample comprised blood. The receptors originated from a woman aged 35 to 49 in good health.

This chain connects TRBV7-9 to TRBJ2-3, with a weak D call TRBD2 (6 bases). This CDR3 comprises 15 residues. V gave up 5 bases and J gave up 0 bases, with 12 bases separating them. Germline-derived CDR1 and CDR2 are SEHNR and FQNEAQ (reference sequence). The CDR3 protein is CASSLRLGSTDTQYF. Here the CDR3 DNA reads TGTGCCAGCAGCCTTCGACTAGGAAGCACAGATACGCAGTATTTT.

The chain is built from TRBV9 and TRBJ2-5, with TRBD1 matching over 7 bases. The CDR3 runs 14 residues. Germline CDR1 is SGDLS and CDR2 is YYNGEE. J lost 1 base, V lost 4 bases, and 4 bases had no gene match. The CDR3 sequence is CASSLGTVQETQYF. Here the CDR3 DNA reads TGTGCCAGCAGCCTTGGGACAGTCCAAGAGACCCAGTACTTC.

The chain carries TRBV7-8 and TRBJ2-3; 8 bases match TRBD2. Unmatched junction bases numbered 12, after V lost 6 bases and J lost 4 bases. Germline V lookup: CDR1 SGHVS, CDR2 FQNEAQ. This CDR3 region has 16 residues. The CDR3 protein is CASSHVSGGPADTQYF. In DNA, the CDR3 is TGTGCCAGCAGTCATGTCTCGGGGGGGCCAGCAGATACGCAGTATTTT.

V and J are TRBV7-2 and TRBJ2-7; perhaps TRBD2 as D (6 bases). The CDR3 totals 13 residues. V was pared by 8 bases and J by 6 bases, with 17 bases between. Germline CDR1 SGHTA, CDR2 FQGNSA. The CDR3 DNA follows: TGTGCCAGCGGACGGGAGACCTTACGCGAGCAGTACTTC. The encoded protein is CASGRETLREQYF. The whole variable domain, filled in from reference TRBV7-2 and TRBJ2-7, reads GAGVSQSPSNKVTEKGKDVELRCDPISGHTALYWYRQSLGQGLEFLIYFQGNSAPDKSGLPSDRFSAERTGGSVSTLTIQRTQQEDSAVYLCASGRETLREQYFGPGTRLTVT.

The chain is built from TRBV19 and TRBJ2-2; the D is unclear. Germline V CDR1 and CDR2: LNHDA, SQIVND (reference sequence). The CDR3 loop spans 17 amino acids. Trimming left V 7 bases short and J 5 bases short, with 23 bases between. The CDR3 protein is CASTSPGSRLVTGELFF. In DNA, the CDR3 is TGTGCCAGTACCTCCCCCGGCAGCCGGCTCGTAACCGGGGAGCTGTTTTTT.

The CDR3 reads CASSQWGQGNSPLHF. The CDR3 DNA reads TGTGCCAGCAGCCAATGGGGACAGGGTAATTCACCCCTCCACTTT. The rearrangement links TRBV16 to TRBJ1-6; TRBD1 agrees at 9 bases. The germline gives CDR1 KGHSY, CDR2 FQNENV. V trimming: 1 base; J trimming: 6 bases; junction bases outside the gene matches: 1. The CDR3 runs 15 residues.

J is TRBJ1-2 and V is TRBV13, with D possibly matching TRBD1 (6 bases). With 5 bases removed from V and 2 bases from J, the gap between germline ends came to 18 bases. CDR3 length: 16 residues. Per the germline V gene, CDR1 is PRHDT and CDR2 is FYEKMQ (reference sequence). CDR3 nucleotide sequence: TGTGCCAGCAGCAGTGGGGCAGGGGCTGTGAACTATGGCTACACCTTC. Amino acids: CASSSGAGAVNYGYTF.

J is TRBJ1-4 and V is TRBV9; a weak D match, TRBD1 (5 bases). V shed 5 bases and J shed 8 bases, with 16 bases lying between them. Germline assignment: CDR1 SGDLS and CDR2 YYNGEE. The length of the CDR3 is 14 residues. The CDR3: CASSVGGLGEKLFF. The CDR3 DNA reads as TGTGCCAGCAGTGTGGGGGGATTAGGCGAAAAACTGTTTTTT. The whole variable domain, filled in from reference TRBV9 and TRBJ1-4, reads DSGVTQTPKHLITATGQRVTLRCSPRSGDLSVYWYQQSLDQGLQFLIQYYNGEERAKGNILERFSAQQFPDLHSELNLSSLELGDSALYFCASSVGGLGEKLFFGSGTQLSVL.

The chain has TRBV18 and TRBJ1-3; D not certain. The V gene lost 1 base and the J gene lost 0 bases, with 10 bases spanning the gap. Germline values: CDR1 KGHSH, CDR2 LQKENI. The CDR3 runs 16 residues. In nucleotides, the CDR3 is TGTGCCAGCTCACCACGACCGAAGAACTCTGGAAACACCATATATTTT. Its translation is CASSPRPKNSGNTIYF.

The chain carries TRBV9 and TRBJ1-5; 7 bases fit TRBD1. CDR3 length: 14 amino acids. V gave up 3 bases and J gave up 3 bases; unmatched junction bases: 3. CDR1 is SGDLS and CDR2 is YYNGEE in the germline V gene. The CDR3 region has the DNA TGTGCCAGCAGCGATACAGGGGTCAATCAGCCCCAGCATTTT. Translating it yields CASSDTGVNQPQHF.

V and J are TRBV2 and TRBJ2-5; 11 bases fit TRBD2. The CDR3 extends over 16 amino acids. Germline CDR1 reads SNHLY; CDR2 reads FYNNEI. The V and J ends lost 7 bases and 3 bases, in that order; junction bases with no gene match: 10. The CDR3: CASNSLAGGFEETQYF. In DNA, the CDR3 is TGTGCCAGCAACTCGCTAGCGGGAGGTTTCGAAGAGACCCAGTACTTC.

The rearrangement joins TRBV27 to TRBJ2-7; D uncertain. CDR3 size: 14 residues. CDR1 is MNHEY, CDR2 SMNVEV, per germline (reference sequence). Deletions cut 4 bases from V and 0 bases from J, with 10 bases between. CDR3 sequence (DNA): TGTGCCAGCAGTTCCGGACGTCACTCCTACGAGCAGTACTTC. Translating gives CASSSGRHSYEQYF.

The chain employs TRBV7-9 and TRBJ1-2; TRBD1 is a possible D gene (5 bases). V was cut by 8 bases and J by 0 bases, with 13 bases left in between. Germline lookup yields CDR1 SEHNR and CDR2 FQNEAQ (reference sequence). The CDR3 spans 14 residues. In DNA form, the CDR3 reads TGTGCCAGCTTTCCGGACACCGCTAACTATGGCTACACCTTC. Translation: CASFPDTANYGYTF.

The V and J genes are TRBV14 and TRBJ1-1; unclear D gene. CDR1 and CDR2 (germline): SGHDN, FVKESK. The CDR3 is 20 amino acids. With 1 base removed from V and 0 bases from J, the gap between germline ends came to 24 bases. The CDR3 DNA reads TGTGCCAGCAGCCAAGCCTTTCTTTCTTTCTTTGCACGGATGAACACTGAAGCTTTCTTT. Protein product: CASSQAFLSFFARMNTEAFF.

The chain has TRBV4-1 and TRBJ2-5, with TRBD1 matching 9 bases. The CDR3 has 17 residues. The V segment lost 4 bases and the J segment 7 bases; nucleotides outside the gene matches: 16. Germline V gene data show CDR1 as MGHRA and CDR2 as YSYEKL. The CDR3 loop reads CASSRVFDRGTRVTQYF. In DNA form, the CDR3 reads TGCGCCAGCAGCCGGGTTTTTGACAGGGGGACTCGGGTGACCCAGTACTTC.

The chain recombines TRBV5-1 with TRBJ1-1; weak D call: TRBD1 (5 bases). Trimming pared 5 bases from V and 1 base from J, leaving 12 bases between. The CDR3 totals 14 residues. In germline, CDR1 is SGHRS, CDR2 YFSETQ. The CDR3 DNA sequence: TGCGCCAGCAGTCAGGGCCCCACGAACACTGAAGCTTTCTTT. It is translated as CASSQGPTNTEAFF.